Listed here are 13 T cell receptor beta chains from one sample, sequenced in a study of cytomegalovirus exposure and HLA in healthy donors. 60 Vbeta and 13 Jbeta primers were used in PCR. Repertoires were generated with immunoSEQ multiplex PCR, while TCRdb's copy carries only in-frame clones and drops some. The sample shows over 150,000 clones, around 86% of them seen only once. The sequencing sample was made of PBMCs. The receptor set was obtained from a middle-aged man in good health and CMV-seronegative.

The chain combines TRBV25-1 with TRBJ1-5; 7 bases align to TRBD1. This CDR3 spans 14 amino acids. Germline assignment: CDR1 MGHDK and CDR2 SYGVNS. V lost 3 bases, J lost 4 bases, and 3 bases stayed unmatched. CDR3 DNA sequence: TGTGCCAGCAGTGACGCAGGGGGTAATCAGCCCCAGCATTTT. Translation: CASSDAGGNQPQHF.

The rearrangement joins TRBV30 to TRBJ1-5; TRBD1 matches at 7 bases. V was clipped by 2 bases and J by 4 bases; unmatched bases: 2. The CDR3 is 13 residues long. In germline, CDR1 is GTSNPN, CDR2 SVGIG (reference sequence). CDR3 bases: TGTGCCTGGAGTTCACAGGGGAATCAGCCCCAGCATTTT. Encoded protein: CAWSSQGNQPQHF.

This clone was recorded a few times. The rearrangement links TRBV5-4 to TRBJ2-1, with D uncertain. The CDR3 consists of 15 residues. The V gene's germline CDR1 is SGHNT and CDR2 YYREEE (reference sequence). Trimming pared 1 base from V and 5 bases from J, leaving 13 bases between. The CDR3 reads CASSLNQRSDNEQFF. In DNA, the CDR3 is TGTGCCAGCAGCTTGAACCAGAGGTCGGACAATGAGCAGTTCTTC.

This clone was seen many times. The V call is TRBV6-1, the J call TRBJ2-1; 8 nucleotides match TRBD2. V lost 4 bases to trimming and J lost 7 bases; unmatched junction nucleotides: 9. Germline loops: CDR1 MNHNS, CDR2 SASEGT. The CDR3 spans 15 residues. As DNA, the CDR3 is TGTGCCAGCAGTGTAAGAACTAGCGGATTGAATGAGCAGTTCTTC. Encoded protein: CASSVRTSGLNEQFF.

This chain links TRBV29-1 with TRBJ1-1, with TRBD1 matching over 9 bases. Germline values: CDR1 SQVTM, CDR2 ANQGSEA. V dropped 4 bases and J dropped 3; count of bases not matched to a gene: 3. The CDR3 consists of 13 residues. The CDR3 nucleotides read TGCAGCGTTGTGAGACAGGGGGACACTGAAGCTTTCTTT. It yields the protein CSVVRQGDTEAFF.

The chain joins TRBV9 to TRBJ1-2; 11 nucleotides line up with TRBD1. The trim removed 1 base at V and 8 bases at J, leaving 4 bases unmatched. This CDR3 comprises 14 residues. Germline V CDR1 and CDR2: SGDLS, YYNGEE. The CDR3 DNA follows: TGTGCCAGCAGCGTATCGGGACAGGGGGGCGGCTACACCTTC. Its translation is CASSVSGQGGGYTF.

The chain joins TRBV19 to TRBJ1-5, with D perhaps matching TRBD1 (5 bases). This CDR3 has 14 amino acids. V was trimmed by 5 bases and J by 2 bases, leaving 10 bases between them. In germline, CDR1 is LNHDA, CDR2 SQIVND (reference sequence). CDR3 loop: CASSPQGGNQPQHF. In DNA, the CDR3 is TGTGCCAGTAGTCCCCAGGGTGGCAATCAGCCCCAGCATTTT.

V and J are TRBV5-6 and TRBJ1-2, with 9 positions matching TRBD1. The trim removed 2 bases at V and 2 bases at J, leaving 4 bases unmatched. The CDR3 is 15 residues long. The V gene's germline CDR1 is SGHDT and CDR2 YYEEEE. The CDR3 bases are TGTGCCAGCAGCTTTGGGACAGGGAAGAACTATGGCTACACCTTC. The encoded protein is CASSFGTGKNYGYTF.

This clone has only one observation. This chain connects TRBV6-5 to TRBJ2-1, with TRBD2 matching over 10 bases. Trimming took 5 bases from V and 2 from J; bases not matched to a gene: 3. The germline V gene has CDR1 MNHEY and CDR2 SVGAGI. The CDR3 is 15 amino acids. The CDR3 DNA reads TGTGCCAGCAGTCAAAGCGGGAGGGCCTACAATGAGCAGTTCTTC. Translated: CASSQSGRAYNEQFF.

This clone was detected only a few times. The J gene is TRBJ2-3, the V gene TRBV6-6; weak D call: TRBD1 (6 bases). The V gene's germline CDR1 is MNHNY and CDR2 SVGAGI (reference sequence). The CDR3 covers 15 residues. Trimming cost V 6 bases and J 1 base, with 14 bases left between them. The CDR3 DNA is TGTGCCAGCAGGAGAGCAGGGGACGGCACAGATACGCAGTATTTT. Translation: CASRRAGDGTDTQYF.

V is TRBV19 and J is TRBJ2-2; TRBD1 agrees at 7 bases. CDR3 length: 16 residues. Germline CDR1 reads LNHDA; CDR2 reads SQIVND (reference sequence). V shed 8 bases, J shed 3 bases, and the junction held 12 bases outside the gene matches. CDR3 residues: CASGTLLQGYTGELFF. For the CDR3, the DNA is TGTGCCAGTGGGACATTGTTACAGGGGTACACCGGGGAGCTGTTTTTT.

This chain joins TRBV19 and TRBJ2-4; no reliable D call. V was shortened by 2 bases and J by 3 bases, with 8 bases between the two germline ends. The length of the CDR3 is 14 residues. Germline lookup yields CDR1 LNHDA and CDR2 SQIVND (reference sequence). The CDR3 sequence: CASSITRGKNIQYF. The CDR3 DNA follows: TGTGCCAGTAGTATAACCAGAGGCAAAAACATTCAGTACTTC.

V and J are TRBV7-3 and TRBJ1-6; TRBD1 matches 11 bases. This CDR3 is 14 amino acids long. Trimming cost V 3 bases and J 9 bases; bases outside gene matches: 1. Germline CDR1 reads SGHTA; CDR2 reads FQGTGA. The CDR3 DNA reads TGTGCCAGCAGCTTCGGACAGGGGGCTTCACCCCTCCACTTT. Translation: CASSFGQGASPLHF. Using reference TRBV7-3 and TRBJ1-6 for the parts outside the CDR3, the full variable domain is GAGVSQTPSNKVTEKGKYVELRCDPISGHTALYWYRQSLGQGPEFLIYFQGTGAADDSGLPNDRFFAVRPEGSVSTLKIQRTERGDSAVYLCASSFGQGASPLHFGNGTRLTVT.